Listed here are 9 T cell receptor beta chains from one sample, sequenced in a study of cytomegalovirus exposure and HLA in healthy donors. 60 Vbeta and 13 Jbeta primers were used in PCR. TCRdb keeps only in-frame clones here, not all; method: immunoSEQ multiplex PCR. Counted here are 120,000 or so clones, approximately 66% occurring once; the ten biggest clones make up about 8%. The source material was PBMCs. These receptors all come from a woman aged 40 to 50 in good health and CMV-seropositive.

This chain uses TRBV27 with TRBJ2-1, with D perhaps TRBD1 (6 bases). The CDR3 totals 18 residues. CDR1 MNHEY and CDR2 SMNVEV come from the germline V gene (reference sequence). V was pared by 7 bases and J by 8 bases, with 30 bases between. CDR3 DNA: TGTGCCAGCATCCCTCTAAACCCCCCAGGGCAGGGGTCGTATGAGCAGTTCTTC. Encoded protein: CASIPLNPPGQGSYEQFF.

The chain employs TRBV2 and TRBJ2-7, with 7 bases aligning to TRBD1. This CDR3 contains 11 residues. Unmatched junction bases numbered 2, after V lost 5 bases and J lost 7 bases. Per the germline V gene, CDR1 is SNHLY and CDR2 is FYNNEI. This CDR3 reads CASSRGREQYF. The CDR3 DNA follows: TGTGCCAGCAGTAGGGGGCGTGAGCAGTACTTC.

The chain carries TRBV19 and TRBJ1-5; unclear D gene. Deletions cut 3 bases from V and 1 base from J, with 10 bases between. The CDR3 sequence is 15 residues long. Per germline, CDR1 LNHDA and CDR2 SQIVND (reference sequence). For the CDR3, the DNA is TGTGCCAGTAGTATCCCGGAGGTGAGCAATCAGCCCCAGCATTTT. Protein sequence: CASSIPEVSNQPQHF.

The chain carries TRBV7-8 and TRBJ1-5; D call uncertain. Trimming stripped 3 bases from V and 5 bases from J, with 11 bases between. The CDR3 contains 14 residues. Germline V lookup: CDR1 SGHVS, CDR2 FQNEAQ. In DNA, the CDR3 is TGTGCCAGCAGCTTGGAACCGGGTGATCAGCCCCAGCATTTT. Translating it yields CASSLEPGDQPQHF.

This clone occurred a few times. The gene calls are TRBV6-1 and TRBJ1-6; 7 nucleotides agree with TRBD1. Germline V CDR1 and CDR2: MNHNS, SASEGT. The CDR3 has 16 residues. V gave up 1 base and J gave up 3 bases; unmatched junction bases: 3. The CDR3 DNA reads TGTGCCAGCAGTGAAGTTGGGACAGACTATAATTCACCCCTCCACTTT. This translates into CASSEVGTDYNSPLHF.

There are a few counts of this clone. The rearrangement joins TRBV5-1 to TRBJ2-2, with D possibly being TRBD2 (7 bases). The CDR3 is 17 residues long. Germline V gives CDR1 SGHRS, CDR2 YFSETQ. The V end was cut by 4 bases, the J end by 2 bases, with 18 bases between. The CDR3 loop is CASSLVGGGLNTGELFF. For the CDR3, the DNA is TGCGCCAGCAGCCTTGTGGGGGGGGGCCTAAACACCGGGGAGCTGTTTTTT.

This clone was detected only a few times. The junction differs from germline at one of its ends, possibly a read error. The chain couples TRBV5-1 to TRBJ2-5; possibly TRBD1 for D (5 bases). The CDR3 has 14 residues. Germline V gene data show CDR1 as SGHRS and CDR2 as YFSETQ. The CDR3 region is CASTLGTGKETQYF. The DNA for the CDR3 is TGCGCCAGCACCTTGGGAACAGGAAAAGAGACCCAGTACTTC.

CDR3 amino acids: CASSIQGDTEAFF. The CDR3 nucleotides read TGTGCCAGCAGCATCCAGGGGGACACTGAAGCTTTCTTT. This chain joins TRBV7-2 and TRBJ1-1, with TRBD1 matching over 7 bases. The CDR3 runs to 13 residues. The V segment lost 5 bases and the J segment 3 bases; nucleotides outside the gene matches: 3. Germline CDR1 is SGHTA and CDR2 is FQGNSA.

The DNA for the CDR3 is TGCGCCAGCAGCTTGGAGCCAGGCCGGGGGTATGGCTACACCTTC. Protein sequence: CASSLEPGRGYGYTF. The chain couples TRBV5-1 to TRBJ1-2; a possible D gene is TRBD1 (5 bases). Trimming left V 0 bases short and J 5 bases short, with 14 bases between. Germline V lookup: CDR1 SGHRS, CDR2 YFSETQ. The CDR3 length is 15 residues.